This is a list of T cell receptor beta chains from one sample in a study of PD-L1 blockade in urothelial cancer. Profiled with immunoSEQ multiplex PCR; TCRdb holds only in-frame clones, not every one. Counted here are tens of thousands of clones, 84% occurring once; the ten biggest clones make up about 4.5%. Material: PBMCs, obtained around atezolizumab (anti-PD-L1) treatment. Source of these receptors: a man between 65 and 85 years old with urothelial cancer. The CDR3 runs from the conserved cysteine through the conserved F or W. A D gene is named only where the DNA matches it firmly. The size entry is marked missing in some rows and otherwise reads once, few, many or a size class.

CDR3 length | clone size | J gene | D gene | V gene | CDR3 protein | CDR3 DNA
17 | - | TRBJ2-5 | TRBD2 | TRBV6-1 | CASSDPGLAGVAGTQYF | TGTGCCAGCAGTGACCCGGGACTAGCGGGAGTCGCTGGGACCCAGTACTTC
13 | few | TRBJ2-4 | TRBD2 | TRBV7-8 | CASSQTSGSIQYF | TGTGCCAGCAGCCAGACTAGCGGGAGCATTCAGTACTTC
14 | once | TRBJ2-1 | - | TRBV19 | CASRPGHGNNEQFF | TGTGCCAGTAGGCCGGGACACGGAAACAATGAGCAGTTCTTC
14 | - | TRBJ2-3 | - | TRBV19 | CASRPTYRTDTQYF | TGTGCCAGTAGGCCGACTTATCGCACAGATACGCAGTATTTT
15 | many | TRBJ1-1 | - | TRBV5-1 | CASSLGRGIRTEAFF | TGCGCCAGCAGCTTGGGACGAGGCATTAGGACTGAAGCTTTCTTT
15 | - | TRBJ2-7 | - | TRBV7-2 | CASSPRPRDSYEQYF | TGTGCCAGCAGCCCTCGGCCCAGGGACTCCTACGAGCAGTACTTC
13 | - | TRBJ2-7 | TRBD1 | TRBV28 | CASSVTGGSEQYF | TGTGCCAGCAGCGTGACAGGGGGATCGGAGCAGTACTTC
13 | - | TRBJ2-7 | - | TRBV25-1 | CASSEGGHYEQYF | TGTGCCAGCAGTGAGGGAGGCCACTACGAGCAGTACTTC
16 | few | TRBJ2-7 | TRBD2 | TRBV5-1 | CASSLEGSGSRYEQYF | TGCGCCAGCAGCTTGGAGGGTAGCGGGAGTAGATACGAGCAGTACTTC
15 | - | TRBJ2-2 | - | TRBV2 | CASRPGRVDTGELFF | TGTGCCAGCAGGCCTGGCAGGGTCGACACCGGGGAGCTGTTTTTT
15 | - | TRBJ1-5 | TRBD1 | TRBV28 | CASSRDRGRNQPQHF | TGTGCCAGCAGTCGCGACAGGGGGCGCAATCAGCCCCAGCATTTT